The rows below give T cell receptor beta chains drawn from one sample of a study of glioma-infiltrating T cells after dendritic cell vaccination. Produced via immunoSEQ multiplex PCR; TCRdb's table is partial and in-frame only. The sample contains approximately 91,000 clones, more than 80% of which appear only once. The material was blood, obtained after dendritic cell vaccination. These receptor sequences come from a human donor with glioblastoma. The CDR3 runs from the conserved cysteine through the conserved F or W. Each record gives: clone size, J gene, V gene, D gene, CDR3 protein, CDR3 DNA. D genes are given only for firm matches. Not all rows give a size; the values are once, few, many and, for expanded clones, a class.

-	TRBJ2-1	TRBV19	TRBD1	CASSTRQGAGNEQFF	TGTGCCAGTAGTACCCGACAGGGGGCAGGCAATGAGCAGTTCTTC
-	TRBJ2-5	TRBV7-9	-	CASSYLEVQVRWQETQYF	TGTGCCAGCAGCTACCTGGAGGTTCAGGTCCGGTGGCAAGAGACCCAGTACTTC
-	TRBJ2-1	TRBV5-1	TRBD1	CASSLEAVGTEFF	TGCGCCAGCAGCTTGGAGGCGGTTGGGACAGAGTTCTTC
-	TRBJ1-5	TRBV5-6	TRBD1	CASSFGQGYQPQHF	TGTGCCAGCAGCTTCGGACAGGGGTATCAGCCCCAGCATTTT
-	TRBJ2-6	TRBV19	TRBD2	CASSMTSAGANVLTF	TGTGCCAGTAGCATGACTAGCGCTGGGGCCAACGTCCTGACTTTC
-	TRBJ1-1	TRBV10-2	TRBD1	CASLTGVQAAEAFF	TGCGCCAGCCTTACAGGGGTTCAAGCAGCTGAAGCTTTCTTT
-	TRBJ1-6	TRBV19	-	CASKEGLTYNSPLHF	TGTGCCAGTAAGGAGGGTTTAACCTATAATTCACCCCTCCACTTT
once	TRBJ2-1	TRBV9	-	CASSVRWAGVYDEQFF	TGTGCCAGCAGCGTTAGGTGGGCGGGCGTTTACGATGAGCAGTTCTTC
-	TRBJ1-1	TRBV15	-	CATSRDGTLNTEAFF	TGTGCCACCAGCAGAGACGGGACATTGAACACTGAAGCTTTCTTT
once	TRBJ1-2	TRBV5-1	-	CASSKAATYGYTF	TGCGCCAGCAGTAAGGCAGCGACCTATGGCTACACCTTC
-	TRBJ1-4	TRBV5-6	-	CASSLRTATNEKLFF	TGTGCCAGCAGCTTGCGGACAGCGACTAATGAAAAACTGTTTTTT
-	TRBJ2-3	TRBV6-5	-	CASTRGDTQYF	TGTGCCAGCACCCGGGGGGATACGCAGTATTTT
-	TRBJ1-1	TRBV29-1	-	CSVTTGSTEAFF	TGCAGCGTTACTACAGGGTCCACTGAAGCTTTCTTT
-	TRBJ1-5	TRBV5-4	-	CASSWPEQPQHF	TGTGCCAGCAGCTGGCCCGAACAGCCCCAGCATTTT
-	TRBJ1-1	TRBV6-5	TRBD1	CASSYRDRKNTEAFF	TGTGCCAGCAGTTACCGGGACAGGAAGAACACTGAAGCTTTCTTT
-	TRBJ2-3	TRBV10-1	-	CASSEYRSPTDTQYF	TGCGCCAGCAGTGAGTACAGGAGCCCCACAGATACGCAGTATTTT
-	TRBJ2-2	TRBV2	TRBD2	CASSGTSGGTGELFF	TGTGCCAGCAGTGGGACTAGCGGGGGAACCGGGGAGCTGTTTTTT
-	TRBJ2-3	TRBV30	-	CAWRYPGGADTQYF	TGTGCCTGGAGGTACCCGGGGGGCGCAGATACGCAGTATTTT
-	TRBJ2-1	TRBV2	-	CASSDGWAGEQFF	TGTGCCAGCAGTGATGGGTGGGCGGGAGAGCAGTTCTTC
once	TRBJ2-5	TRBV5-4	TRBD2	CASSFRRGVQETQYF	TGTGCCAGCAGCTTTAGACGGGGGGTACAAGAGACCCAGTACTTC
-	TRBJ2-6	TRBV18	-	CASSSSSGSGANVLTF	TGTGCCAGCTCATCTAGCTCCGGCTCTGGGGCCAACGTCCTGACTTTC
few	TRBJ2-7	TRBV4-1	-	CASRRTGTYEQYF	TGCGCCAGCAGGCGAACAGGGACCTACGAGCAGTACTTC